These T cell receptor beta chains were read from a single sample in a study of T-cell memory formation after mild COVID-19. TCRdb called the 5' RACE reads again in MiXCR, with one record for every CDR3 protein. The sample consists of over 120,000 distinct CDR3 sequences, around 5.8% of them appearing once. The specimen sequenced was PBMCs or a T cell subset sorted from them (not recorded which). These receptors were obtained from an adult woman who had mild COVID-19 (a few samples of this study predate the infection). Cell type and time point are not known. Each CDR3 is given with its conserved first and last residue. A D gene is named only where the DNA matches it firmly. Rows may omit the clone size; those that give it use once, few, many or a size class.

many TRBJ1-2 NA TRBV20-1 TGCAGTGCTAGAGTTAACGAGGCGATAGACTATGGCTACACCTTC CSARVNEAIDYGYTF
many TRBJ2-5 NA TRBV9 TGTGCCAGCAGCGTAGAGGGGGAGACCCAGTACTTC CASSVEGETQYF
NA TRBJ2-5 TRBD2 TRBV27 TGTGCCAGCAGTCTCCAGGGACTAGATCCTCAAGAGACCCAGTACTTC CASSLQGLDPQETQYF
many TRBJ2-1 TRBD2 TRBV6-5 TGTGCCAGCAGTTACGCGGGAGGGCCCCCCTACAATGAGCAGTTCTTC CASSYAGGPPYNEQFF
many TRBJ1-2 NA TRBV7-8 TGTGCCAGCAGCTCTGGACAGAACTATGGCTACACCTTC CASSSGQNYGYTF
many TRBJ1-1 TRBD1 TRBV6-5 TGTGCCAGTTTTACAGGGGTCGCCACTGAAGCTTTCTTT CASFTGVATEAFF
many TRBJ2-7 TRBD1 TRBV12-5 TGTGCTAGTGGTGCGGGACAGGGAAGGGGCGAGCAGTACTTC CASGAGQGRGEQYF
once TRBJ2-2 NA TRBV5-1 TGCGCCAGCAGCTTAGACCACACCGGGGAGCTGTTTTTT CASSLDHTGELFF
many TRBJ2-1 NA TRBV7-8 TGTGCCAGCAGGTTGAATCCGGGACGTACTGTCAATGAGCAGTTCTTC CASRLNPGRTVNEQFF
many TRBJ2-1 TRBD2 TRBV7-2 TGTGCCAGCAGCTACCAAACGCGGACTAGCGGGAGCTCCTACAATGAGCAGTTCTTC CASSYQTRTSGSSYNEQFF
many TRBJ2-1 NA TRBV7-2 TGTGCCAGCAGCTTAGCGTTTGCCCCCTCGGACAATGAGCAGTTCTTC CASSLAFAPSDNEQFF
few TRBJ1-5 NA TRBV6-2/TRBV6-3 TGTGCCAGCAGTTACGCGGGGACATCTCTCAATCAGCCCCAGCATTTT CASSYAGTSLNQPQHF
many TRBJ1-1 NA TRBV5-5 TGTGCCAGCAGCCCCCGGTGGGATGGAAGGGGCACTGAAGCTTTCTTT CASSPRWDGRGTEAFF
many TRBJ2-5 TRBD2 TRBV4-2 TGTGCCAGCAGCCAAGACCACCTAGCGGGAAAGGAGACCCAGTACTTC CASSQDHLAGKETQYF
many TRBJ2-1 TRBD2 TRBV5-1 TGCGCCAGCAGCTTGGGGTCCAGCGGGGAATACAATGAGCAGTTCTTC CASSLGSSGEYNEQFF
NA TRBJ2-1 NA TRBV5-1 TGCGCCAGCAGTCGAAAGGGGTCCATGTCTACGGAGCAGTTCTTC CASSRKGSMSTEQFF
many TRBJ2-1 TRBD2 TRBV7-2 TGTGCCAGCAGCCATTTAGCGGGCCCGAGCTCCTACAATGAGCAGTTCTTC CASSHLAGPSSYNEQFF
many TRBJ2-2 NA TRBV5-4 TGTGCCAGCAGTTTCAACACCGGGGAGCTGTTTTTT CASSFNTGELFF
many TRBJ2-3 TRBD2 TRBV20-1 TGCAGTGCTTCACTAGCGGGGGGTCGCACAGATACGCAGTATTTT CSASLAGGRTDTQYF
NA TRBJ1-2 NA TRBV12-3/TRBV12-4 TGTGCCAGCACTAACAGGGCTGGCTACACCTTC CASTNRAGYTF
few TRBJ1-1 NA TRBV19 TGTGCCAGTAGTCGCACCGGGGGCCGTGGTGAAGCTTTCTTT CASSRTGGRGEAFF
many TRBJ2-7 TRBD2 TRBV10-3 TGTGCCATCAGTCTGGGCGGGAGGGCCAGCGAGCAGTACTTC CAISLGGRASEQYF
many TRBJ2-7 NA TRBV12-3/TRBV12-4 TGTGCCAGCAGCCAGAGTTGGCAGCAGTACTTC CASSQSWQQYF
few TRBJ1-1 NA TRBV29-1 TGCAGCGTCCAGGGGTTTATAGGAAACACTGAAGCTTTCTTT CSVQGFIGNTEAFF
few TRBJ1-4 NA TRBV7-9 TGTGCCAGCAGCTCCCGGACAGCTAATGAAAAACTGTTTTTT CASSSRTANEKLFF
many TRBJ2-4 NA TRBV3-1 TGTGCCAGCAGCCAGTGGTACGGGGAGCGTTTAGCCAAAAACATTCAGTACTTC CASSQWYGERLAKNIQYF
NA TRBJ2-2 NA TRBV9 TGTGCCAGCAGCGTAGATGGGGGGAACACCGGGGAGCTGTTTTTT CASSVDGGNTGELFF
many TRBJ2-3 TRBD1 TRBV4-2 TGTGCCAGCAGCCAAGGACAGGGAGATACGCAGTATTTT CASSQGQGDTQYF
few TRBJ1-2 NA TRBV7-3 TGTGCCAGCAGCTTAATGCAGATGGATGGCTACACCTTC CASSLMQMDGYTF
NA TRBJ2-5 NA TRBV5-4 TGTGCCAGCAGCCAGGGGACTAAACCTGGAGAGACCCAGTACTTC CASSQGTKPGETQYF
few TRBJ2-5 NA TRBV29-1 TGCAGCGTGCGGACAGTTCAAGAGACCCAGTACTTC CSVRTVQETQYF
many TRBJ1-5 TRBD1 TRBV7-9 TGTGCCAGCAGCTTATCACAGGGGCTTTCAAGCAATCAGCCCCAGCATTTT CASSLSQGLSSNQPQHF
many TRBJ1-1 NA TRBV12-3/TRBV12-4 TGTGCCAGCAGCCCGGGGGTCGGGGCTTTCTTT CASSPGVGAFF